These 14 T cell receptor beta chains originate from one sample sequenced in a study of blood T cell repertoires in COVID-19. The table came from immunoSEQ multiplex PCR; TCRdb's copy has only in-frame clones and leaves some out. The table shows roughly 330,000 clones, with 65% to 90% occurring only once. Input material: PBMCs or T cells enriched from blood (not recorded which). The source of these receptors is a woman aged 18-29 years who had recovered from COVID-19.

The rearrangement joins TRBV27 to TRBJ2-2; weak D call: TRBD1 (6 bases). CDR1 and CDR2 (germline): MNHEY, SMNVEV (reference sequence). V lost 7 bases to trimming and J lost 4 bases, with 19 bases between them. CDR3 length: 16 residues. CDR3 in amino acids: CASTISTGWTTGELFF. In nucleotides, the CDR3 is TGTGCCAGCACTATATCGACAGGATGGACCACCGGGGAGCTGTTTTTT.

This chain links TRBV5-1 with TRBJ2-7, with 7 bases fitting TRBD1. Germline CDR1 reads SGHRS; CDR2 reads YFSETQ. J gave up 2 bases and V 3 bases, and 5 bases lay outside the gene matches. The CDR3 consists of 14 residues. The CDR3 nucleotides are TGCGCCAGCAGCTCGACCGGGACAGCCTACGAGCAGTACTTC. This translates into CASSSTGTAYEQYF.

V and J are TRBV28 and TRBJ2-7; TRBD1 aligns across 7 bases. The length of the CDR3 is 15 residues. V lost 5 bases to trimming and J lost 0 bases; unmatched junction nucleotides: 7. Germline lookup yields CDR1 MDHEN and CDR2 SYDVKM. CDR3 sequence (DNA): TGTGCCAGCAGTCCGGGACAGCGGCTCTCCTACGAGCAGTACTTC. Translation gives CASSPGQRLSYEQYF.

The chain joins TRBV7-8 to TRBJ2-1; D possibly corresponds to TRBD2 (6 bases). The CDR3 contains 11 residues. Germline CDR1 and CDR2: SGHVS and FQNEAQ. V gave up 5 bases and J gave up 10 bases, with 9 bases separating them. The CDR3 here is CASSLEGEQFF. The CDR3 region has the DNA TGTGCCAGCAGCCTGGAGGGGGAGCAGTTCTTC.

This clone was counted ten times or more. This chain links TRBV6-1 with TRBJ1-2, with a possible D match to TRBD1 (5 bases). Per germline, CDR1 MNHNS and CDR2 SASEGT. Trimming took off 7 bases at V and 8 bases at J, with 17 bases between the two ends. CDR3 size: 13 residues. The CDR3 loop reads CASNNWGVWGYTF. The CDR3 bases are TGTGCCAGCAATAACTGGGGCGTTTGGGGCTACACCTTC.

As for this clone: Different DNA sequences within this sample yield the same CDR3. The chain employs TRBV28 and TRBJ2-5; 7 bases map to TRBD1. CDR3 length: 13 residues. J lost 2 bases, V lost 6 bases, and 3 bases had no gene match. Germline V gene lookup returns CDR1 MDHEN and CDR2 SYDVKM. The CDR3 here is CASSLGQQETQYF. CDR3 DNA: TGTGCCAGCAGCCTGGGACAGCAAGAGACCCAGTACTTC.

As for this clone: This sample also contains other DNA sequences that code for the same CDR3. The chain employs TRBV30 and TRBJ1-5; D uncertain. The CDR3 contains 13 residues. Deletions cut 0 bases from V and 1 base from J, with 4 bases between. The germline gives CDR1 GTSNPN, CDR2 SVGIG (reference sequence). CDR3 coding DNA: TGTGCCTGGAGTGTCCAGAGCAATCAGCCCCAGCATTTT. It translates to CAWSVQSNQPQHF.

This chain joins TRBV15 and TRBJ2-7; D ambiguous. V lost 0 bases and J lost 2, with 8 bases in between. CDR3 length equals 14 residues. Germline CDR1 reads LNHNV; CDR2 reads YYDKDF (reference sequence). Here the CDR3 DNA reads TGTGCCACCAGCAGAGATTGGGCAGCCTACGAGCAGTACTTC. Its protein product is CATSRDWAAYEQYF.

CDR3 in amino acids: CASSESRRETSPDNEQFF. The CDR3 nucleotides are TGCGCCAGCAGTGAGTCGCGGAGGGAGACCTCCCCTGACAATGAGCAGTTCTTC. This chain uses TRBV10-1 with TRBJ2-1; weak D call: TRBD2 (6 bases). CDR1 and CDR2 (germline): WNHNN, SYGVQD (reference sequence). V was trimmed by 0 bases and J by 5 bases, leaving 20 bases between them. This CDR3 region has 18 residues.

In its sample, this clone was seen a few times. The chain couples TRBV7-8 to TRBJ1-5, with 8 bases that match TRBD1. The CDR3 covers 15 residues. Germline V gene lookup returns CDR1 SGHVS and CDR2 FQNEAQ. The trim removed 5 bases at V and 6 bases at J, leaving 9 bases unmatched. The CDR3 DNA sequence: TGTGCCAGCAGCCGGGAGGGACAGGAGGGTCAGCCCCAGCATTTT. It yields the protein CASSREGQEGQPQHF.

The genes are TRBV19 and TRBJ1-4; the D gene is possibly TRBD1 (5 bases). The CDR3 has 13 residues. V shed 7 bases and J shed 7 bases, with 13 bases lying between them. CDR1 and CDR2 from the germline V gene are LNHDA and SQIVND (reference sequence). The CDR3 here is CASTVGGTEKLFF. The CDR3 nucleotides read TGTGCCAGTACTGTAGGAGGGACTGAAAAACTGTTTTTT.

V and J are TRBV28 and TRBJ1-2, with D unresolved. Germline lookup yields CDR1 MDHEN and CDR2 SYDVKM. V was trimmed by 3 bases and J by 8 bases, leaving 10 bases between them. The CDR3 spans 12 residues. CDR3 protein: CASSLARRGYTF. For the CDR3, the DNA is TGTGCCAGCAGTTTGGCCCGGCGGGGCTACACCTTC.

This clone appeared a single time. The CDR3 region is CASSFEVGDTQYF. DNA of the CDR3: TGTGCCAGCAGCTTCGAGGTGGGAGATACGCAGTATTTT. The rearrangement links TRBV9 to TRBJ2-3; no reliable D call. The CDR3 has 13 amino acids. Trimming removed 4 bases at V and 5 bases at J, with 11 bases between. Germline V gene lookup returns CDR1 SGDLS and CDR2 YYNGEE.

V is TRBV11-2 and J is TRBJ2-3, with 11 bases aligning to TRBD1. CDR3 length equals 17 residues. Losses at the gene ends were 2 bases for V and 4 bases for J; bases not matched to a gene: 8. CDR1 and CDR2 (germline): SGHAT, FQNNGV. The CDR3 DNA is TGTGCCAGCAGCTTATGGAAACGGACAGGGGGCTCAGATACGCAGTATTTT. Translation gives CASSLWKRTGGSDTQYF.